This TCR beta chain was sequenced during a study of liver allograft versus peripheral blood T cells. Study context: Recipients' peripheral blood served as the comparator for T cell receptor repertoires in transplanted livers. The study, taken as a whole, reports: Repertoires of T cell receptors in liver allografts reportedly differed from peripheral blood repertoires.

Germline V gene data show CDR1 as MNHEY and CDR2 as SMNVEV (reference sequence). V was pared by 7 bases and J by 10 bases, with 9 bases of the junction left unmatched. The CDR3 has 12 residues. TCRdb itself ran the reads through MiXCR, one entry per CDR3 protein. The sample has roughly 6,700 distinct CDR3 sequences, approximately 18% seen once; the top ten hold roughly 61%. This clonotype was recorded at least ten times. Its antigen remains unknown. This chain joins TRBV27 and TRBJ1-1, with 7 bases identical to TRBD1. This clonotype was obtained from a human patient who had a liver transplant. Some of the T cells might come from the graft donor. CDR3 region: CASTNGRGRAFF. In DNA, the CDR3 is TGTGCCAGCACTAATGGGAGGGGGCGAGCTTTCTTT.